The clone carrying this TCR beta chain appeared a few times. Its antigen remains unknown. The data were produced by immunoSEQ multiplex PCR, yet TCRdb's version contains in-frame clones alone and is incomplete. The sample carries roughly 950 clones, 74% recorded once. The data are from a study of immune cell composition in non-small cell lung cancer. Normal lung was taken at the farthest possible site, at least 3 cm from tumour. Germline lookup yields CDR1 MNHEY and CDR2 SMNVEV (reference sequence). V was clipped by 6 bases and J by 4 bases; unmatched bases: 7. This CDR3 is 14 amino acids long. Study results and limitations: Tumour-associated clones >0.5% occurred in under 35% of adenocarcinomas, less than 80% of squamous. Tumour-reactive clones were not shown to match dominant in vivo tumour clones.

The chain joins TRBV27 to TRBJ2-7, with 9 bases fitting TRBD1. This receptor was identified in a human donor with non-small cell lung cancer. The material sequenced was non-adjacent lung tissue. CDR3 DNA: TGTGCCAGCAGCGGGACAGGGAGAGGATACGAGCAGTACTTC. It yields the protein CASSGTGRGYEQYF.